Sequencing of this T cell receptor beta chain was carried out in a study of preoperative IRX-2 immunotherapy in early breast cancer. This sample's treatment: preoperative locoregional IRX-2 cytokine immunotherapy. Samples came from a phase Ib trial of preoperative locoregional IRX-2 cytokine immunotherapy. The method was immunoSEQ multiplex PCR; TCRdb's version includes in-frame clones alone and lacks a portion of them. The sample yields tens of thousands of clones, roughly 82% seen once. Germline V lookup: CDR1 SGHNT, CDR2 YENEEA. The V and J ends lost 3 bases and 1 base respectively, with 15 bases between them. CDR3 size: 16 residues.

The J gene is TRBJ1-1, the V gene TRBV11-3, with D possibly being TRBD1 (5 bases). Sequencing was performed on lymph node tissue, taken after IRX-2 immunotherapy. The source of this sequence is a human donor with breast cancer. CDR3 coding DNA: TGTGCCAGCAGCTTCCGAACCTTTCAGGGGAACACTGAAGCTTTCTTT. Its protein product is CASSFRTFQGNTEAFF.